This is a list of T cell receptor beta chains from one sample in a study of T cell changes during pregnancy in multiple sclerosis. Profiling relied on immunoSEQ multiplex PCR, and the TCRdb table lists in-frame clones only, not all of them. The table includes some 52,000 clones, 92% detected once. This specimen consisted of CD4+ T cells from peripheral blood mononuclear cells, obtained in the third trimester of pregnancy. The receptors originated from a female donor with multiple sclerosis, enrolled in a pregnancy study. The CDR3 runs from the conserved cysteine through the conserved F or W. A D gene is named only where the DNA matches it firmly. Only part of the rows carry a size: once, few, many, or a class if the clone is expanded.

j_call v_call cdr3_length clone_size d_call cdr3_aa cdr3_nt
TRBJ2-5 TRBV5-1 15 . . CASSLTGIDQETQYF TGCGCCAGCAGCTTGACGGGGATCGACCAAGAGACCCAGTACTTC
TRBJ1-1 TRBV20-1 11 few . CSARSYTEAFF TGCAGTGCTAGGTCGTACACTGAAGCTTTCTTT
TRBJ1-2 TRBV5-5 14 . . CASSVDSTNYGYTF TGTGCCAGCAGCGTGGACAGCACTAACTATGGCTACACCTTC
TRBJ1-2 TRBV7-2 15 . TRBD1 CASSLAGQGMDGYTF TGTGCCAGCAGCTTAGCGGGACAGGGGATGGATGGCTACACCTTC
TRBJ1-2 TRBV7-2 14 . TRBD1 CASSLGDRVQGYTF TGTGCCAGCAGCTTAGGGGACAGGGTACAGGGCTACACCTTC
TRBJ2-5 TRBV19 19 . TRBD2 CASSPWASGDASSQETQYF TGTGCCAGTAGTCCCTGGGCTAGCGGGGATGCAAGTTCCCAAGAGACCCAGTACTTC
TRBJ2-1 TRBV2 13 . TRBD2 CASSEGPSGRKFF TGTGCCAGCAGTGAAGGGCCTAGCGGGCGCAAGTTCTTC
TRBJ1-5 TRBV6-1 15 once . CASSEGLGGNQPQHF TGTGCCAGCAGTGAAGGGCTCGGGGGCAATCAGCCCCAGCATTTT
TRBJ2-2 TRBV7-3 18 . TRBD1 CASSQYVEQGARTGELFF TGTGCCAGCAGCCAATATGTTGAGCAGGGGGCTCGGACCGGGGAGCTGTTTTTT
TRBJ2-3 TRBV7-8 15 . . CASRGPGLSTDTQYF TGTGCCAGCAGGGGACCGGGACTTAGCACAGATACGCAGTATTTT
TRBJ1-3 TRBV7-7 13 . TRBD1 CASSQGAPNTIYF TGTGCCAGCAGCCAGGGGGCCCCAAACACCATATATTTT
TRBJ2-5 TRBV5-1 14 . TRBD2 CASSWRGAQETQYF TGCGCCAGCAGCTGGCGGGGGGCCCAAGAGACCCAGTACTTC
TRBJ2-4 TRBV5-1 16 once TRBD2 CASSPTLAGPKNIQYF TGCGCCAGCAGCCCTACTTTAGCGGGCCCCAAAAACATTCAGTACTTC
TRBJ2-7 TRBV7-2 14 . . CASSLAGGRYEQYF TGTGCCAGCAGCTTAGCGGGGGGGCGGTACGAGCAGTACTTC
TRBJ2-2 TRBV5-1 14 . . CASNSWGDTGELFF TGCGCCAGCAACTCGTGGGGGGACACCGGGGAGCTGTTTTTT